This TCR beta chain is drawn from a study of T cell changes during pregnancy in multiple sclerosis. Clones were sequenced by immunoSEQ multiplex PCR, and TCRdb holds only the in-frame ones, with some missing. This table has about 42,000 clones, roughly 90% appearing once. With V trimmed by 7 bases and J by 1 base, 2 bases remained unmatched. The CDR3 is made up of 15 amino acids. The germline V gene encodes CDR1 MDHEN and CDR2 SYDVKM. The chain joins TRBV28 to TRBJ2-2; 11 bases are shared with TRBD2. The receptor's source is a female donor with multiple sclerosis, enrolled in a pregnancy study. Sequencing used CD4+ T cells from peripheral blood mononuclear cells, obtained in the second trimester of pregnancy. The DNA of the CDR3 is TGTGCCAGCACTGGACTAGCGGGGAACACCGGGGAGCTGTTTTTT. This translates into CASTGLAGNTGELFF.